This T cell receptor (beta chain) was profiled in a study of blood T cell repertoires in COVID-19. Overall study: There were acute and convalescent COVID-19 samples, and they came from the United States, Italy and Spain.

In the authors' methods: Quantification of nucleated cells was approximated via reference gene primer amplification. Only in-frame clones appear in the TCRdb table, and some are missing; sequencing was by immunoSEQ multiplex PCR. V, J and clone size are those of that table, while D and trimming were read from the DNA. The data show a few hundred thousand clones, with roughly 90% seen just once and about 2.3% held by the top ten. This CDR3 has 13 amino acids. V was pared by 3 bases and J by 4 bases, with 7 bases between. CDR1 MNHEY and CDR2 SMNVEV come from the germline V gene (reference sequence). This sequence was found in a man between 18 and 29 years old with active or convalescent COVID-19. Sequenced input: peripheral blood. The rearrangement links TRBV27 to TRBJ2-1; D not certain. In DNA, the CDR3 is TGTGCCAGCAGTTTTGGCTTATACAATGAGCAGTTCTTC. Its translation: CASSFGLYNEQFF.